This is a list of T cell receptor beta chains from one sample in a study of shared clonotypes between healthy human individuals. Here immunoSEQ multiplex PCR was the method, and the copy in TCRdb shows in-frame clones only, minus some. Of 2,100,000 or so clones in the sample, about 94% were seen once. The sequenced sample consisted of naive CD4+ T cells sorted from blood. These receptors were taken from a man between 18 and 35 years old in good health. The CDR3 runs from the conserved cysteine through the conserved F or W. The D gene is left open where the match is weak. Clone size, where shown, is once, few, many, or a class for clones that have expanded.

>TRBV30|TRBJ2-7|NA|NA
TGTGCCTGGAGCGAAGGGCTTTACGAGCAGTACTTC
CAWSEGLYEQYF
>TRBV20-1|TRBJ2-3|NA|NA
TGCAGTGCTAGAACAGATACGCAGTATTTT
CSARTDTQYF
>TRBV5-4|TRBJ2-7|TRBD1|NA
TGTGCCAGCAGCCCATCGGGACAGGGGGCCCTCGAGCAGTACTTC
CASSPSGQGALEQYF
>TRBV28|TRBJ1-1|NA|NA
TGTGCCAGCAGCTCCGGGGCGTTGGGAGCTTTCTTT
CASSSGALGAFF
>TRBV5-5|TRBJ2-7|TRBD1|NA
TGTGCCAGCAGCTTGGGGACAGGAGGCTCATGGGACGAGCAGTACTTC
CASSLGTGGSWDEQYF
>TRBV18|TRBJ2-7|NA|NA
TGTGCCAGCTCAGAAACAGGCTACGAGCAGTACTTC
CASSETGYEQYF
>TRBV2|TRBJ2-5|NA|NA
TGTGCCAGCAGTGAGGCGGGGCCGGGCGGAGGGACCCAGTACTTC
CASSEAGPGGGTQYF
>TRBV9|TRBJ2-3|NA|NA
TGTGCCAGCAGCTCTCAGGGTAGCACAGATACGCAGTATTTT
CASSSQGSTDTQYF
>TRBV29-1|TRBJ2-7|NA|NA
TGCAGCGTTGTACTCGACAAAAACTACGAGCAGTACTTC
CSVVLDKNYEQYF
>TRBV6-4|TRBJ2-2|TRBD2|NA
TGTGCCAGCAAGCTCCGGGACTATGGCGGGGAGCTGTTTTTT
CASKLRDYGGELFF
>TRBV13|TRBJ2-7|NA|NA
TGTGCCAGCAGCCCCCCTCAGGGGAACGAGCAGTACTTC
CASSPPQGNEQYF
>TRBV5-1|TRBJ2-3|TRBD2|NA
TGCGCCAGCAGCACTGGACTAGCGGCAGATACGCAGTATTTT
CASSTGLAADTQYF
>TRBV28|TRBJ2-4|NA|NA
TGTGCCAGCAGTTCCCCCTCTTTAGCCAAAAACATTCAGTACTTC
CASSSPSLAKNIQYF
>TRBV5-4|TRBJ1-4|NA|NA
TGTGCCAGCAGCCCTTCTCTCCCGGGGGGGGAAAAACTGTTTTTT
CASSPSLPGGEKLFF
>TRBV11-2|TRBJ1-1|TRBD1|NA
TGTGCCAGCAGCTTAGCACAGGGGCACGAAGCTTTCTTT
CASSLAQGHEAFF
>TRBV18|TRBJ1-1|TRBD1|NA
TGTGCCAGCTCACAAACAGGGGGCGGCACTGAAGCTTTCTTT
CASSQTGGGTEAFF
>TRBV5-1|TRBJ1-5|NA|NA
TGCGCCAGCAGCTTGGAAGGTTTCAATCAGCCCCAGCATTTT
CASSLEGFNQPQHF
>TRBV4-1|TRBJ1-1|NA|NA
TGCGCCAGCAGCCAAAGGGAATGGGCACCTGAAGCTTTCTTT
CASSQREWAPEAFF
>TRBV27|TRBJ1-1|TRBD1|NA
TGTGCCAGCAGTTCGGGACAGGGATCAATAAACACTGAAGCTTTCTTT
CASSSGQGSINTEAFF
>TRBV27|TRBJ2-7|NA|NA
TGTGCCAGCAGTTTAAGGTTTGAGGGCTACGAGCAGTACTTC
CASSLRFEGYEQYF
>TRBV11-2|TRBJ2-7|NA|NA
TGTGCCAGCAGCCCGGCGGGGCGTCCCGGCGACGAGCAGTACTTC
CASSPAGRPGDEQYF
>TRBV10-3|TRBJ1-3|NA|NA
TGTGCCATCAGTGAGGGGAACAAACTCTCTGGAAACACCATATATTTT
CAISEGNKLSGNTIYF
>TRBV7-9|TRBJ2-7|NA|NA
TGTGCCAGCAGCTTTTGGGACTCTAGGGCTGACGAGCAGTACTTC
CASSFWDSRADEQYF
>TRBV19|TRBJ1-6|NA|NA
TGTGCCAGTAGCGTTACTGACAGGACTCATAATTCACCCCTCCACTTT
CASSVTDRTHNSPLHF
>TRBV5-8|TRBJ2-7|TRBD2|NA
TGTGCCAGCAGCTTGGATCAAGGAACGGCGGGGGGGCTCTACGAGCAGTACTTC
CASSLDQGTAGGLYEQYF
>TRBV10-3|TRBJ1-6|TRBD1|NA
TGTGCCATCAGTGAGGGGACAGGGGACTCACCCCTCCACTTT
CAISEGTGDSPLHF
>TRBV29-1|TRBJ2-3|TRBD2|NA
TGCAGCGTCGAAACTAGCGGGGCTAGCACAGATACGCAGTATTTT
CSVETSGASTDTQYF
>TRBV4-3|TRBJ1-6|NA|NA
TGCGCCAGCAGCCAAGAGCGGACAGTCTATAATTCACCCCTCCACTTT
CASSQERTVYNSPLHF
>TRBV10-3|TRBJ2-3|NA|NA
TGTGCCATCAGTGTTGCTAGCACAGATACGCAGTATTTT
CAISVASTDTQYF
>TRBV28|TRBJ1-2|TRBD1|NA
TGTGCCAGCAGACCACAGGGGGCTGGGTATGGCTACACCTTC
CASRPQGAGYGYTF
>TRBV6-1|TRBJ2-5|NA|NA
TGTGCCAGCAGTGAAGGTAGTCGGGGGCGGCAGACCCAGTACTTC
CASSEGSRGRQTQYF
>TRBV19|TRBJ1-2|NA|NA
TGTGCCAGTAGATTAAACAGGGAAGCTAACTATGGCTACACCTTC
CASRLNREANYGYTF
>TRBV7-2|TRBJ2-5|NA|NA
TGTGCCAGCAGCTTAAATAGTCTCCAAGAGACCCAGTACTTC
CASSLNSLQETQYF
>TRBV28|TRBJ2-7|TRBD1|NA
TGTGCCACCTCCCGGATAGGACAGGGGGACCACGAGCAGTACTTC
CATSRIGQGDHEQYF
>TRBV28|TRBJ2-2|NA|NA
TGTGCCAGCAGTTTAGCACAGGCGGCCACCGGGGAGCTGTTTTTT
CASSLAQAATGELFF
>TRBV5-1|TRBJ2-7|NA|once
TGCGCCAGCGCGTCAGGGTACGAGCAGTACTTC
CASASGYEQYF
>TRBV5-8|TRBJ1-3|NA|NA
TGTGCCAGCAGCTTGAAGGGATCTGGAAACACCATATATTTT
CASSLKGSGNTIYF
>TRBV30|TRBJ1-2|TRBD1|NA
TGTGCCTGGAACCGGGACAGGGATGGCTACACCTTC
CAWNRDRDGYTF
>TRBV5-4|TRBJ2-7|NA|NA
TGTGCCAGCAGCTTGGACAGGGTCAACGAGTACTTC
CASSLDRVNEYF
>TRBV2|TRBJ1-2|NA|NA
TGTGCCAGCAGTGGCGGACCCCGAGGCTACACCTTC
CASSGGPRGYTF
>TRBV29-1|TRBJ2-7|TRBD2|NA
TGCAGCTACGGGACTAGCGTATACGAGCAGTACTTC
CSYGTSVYEQYF
>TRBV15|TRBJ1-6|NA|once
TGTGCCACCAGCCCGTCGACACCCCTCCACTTT
CATSPSTPLHF
>TRBV6-5|TRBJ2-5|TRBD2|NA
TGTGCCCCGCCGGGGGGTGCGGAGACCCAGTACTTC
CAPPGGAETQYF
>TRBV28|TRBJ2-7|NA|NA
TGTGCCAGCAGTTTAAGGGGTTTTGGGTACGAGCAGTACTTC
CASSLRGFGYEQYF
>TRBV10-3|TRBJ1-2|NA|NA
TGTGCCATCAGTGAGCCCTCCACGGCAGGCGGCTACACCTTC
CAISEPSTAGGYTF